Below are 30 T cell receptor beta chains sequenced from a single sample in a study of T cells in women clearing cervical HPV infection. Method: immunoSEQ multiplex PCR; TCRdb's copy keeps in-frame clones and lacks some. In total, the table holds around 28,000 clones. Sequencing used blood buffy coat. These receptors were collected from a woman aged 18 to 75 with a cervical HPV16 infection that either progressed to CIN3+ or cleared (not recorded which).

A word on this clone: The CDR3 goes on 3 residues after the read ends, and that part is filled in from the germline J gene. The rearrangement links TRBV18 to TRBJ1-6; D may be TRBD1 (5 bases). The length of the CDR3 is 12 residues. V was shortened by 8 bases and J by 5 bases, with 7 bases between the two germline ends. Per the germline V gene, CDR1 is KGHSH and CDR2 is LQKENI. This chain's CDR3 is CASARDNSPLHF. Partial CDR3 DNA: TGTGCCAGCGCCAGGGATAATTCACCC.

In regard to this clone: The CDR3 end falls 3 residues outside the read, so it is completed with the germline J gene. This chain connects TRBV7-6 to TRBJ2-6; 9 nucleotides match TRBD2. The length of the CDR3 is 15 residues. Per germline, CDR1 SGHVS and CDR2 FNYEAQ. The DNA read from the CDR3 is TGTGCCAGCAGCTTACGGCATCGTAGCGGGGGTGTC. As protein: CASSLRHRSGGV. The CDR3 in full is CASSLRHRSGGVLTF.

Worth noting for this clone: Coverage ceases 3 residues before the CDR3 finishes, and the germline J gene fills in the end. The genes are TRBV20-1 and TRBJ2-5, with 8 positions matching TRBD1. The CDR3 is made up of 16 amino acids. CDR1 and CDR2 (germline): DFQATT, SNEGSKA (reference sequence). V shed 4 bases, J shed 3 bases, and the junction held 13 bases outside the gene matches. CDR3 bases read: TGCAGTGCTACCGGCCAGACAGGGGATTATGAAGAGACC. Translating it yields CSATGQTGDYEET. The entire CDR3 reads CSATGQTGDYEETQYF.

Remarks on this clone: From the germline J gene comes the end of the CDR3, since the read stops 3 residues before it. The V and J genes are TRBV7-6 and TRBJ2-4; a possible D gene is TRBD1 (6 bases). The CDR3 contains 16 residues. Germline CDR1 and CDR2: SGHVS and FNYEAQ. Here the CDR3 reads CASSPTRLRGEETQYF. Partial CDR3 DNA: TGTGCCAGCAGCCCGACCCGACTCAGGGGAGAAGAGACT.

With respect to this clone: The CDR3 end falls 3 residues outside the read, so it is completed with the germline J gene. The chain links TRBV24-1 to TRBJ2-2; tentatively, D is TRBD1 (6 bases). Germline lookup yields CDR1 KGHDR and CDR2 SFDVKD. The CDR3 loop spans 15 amino acids. The V gene lost 6 bases and the J gene lost 5 bases, with 15 bases spanning the gap. The CDR3 sequence is CATSNSGTRTGELFF. Incomplete CDR3 DNA: TGTGCCACCAGTAATTCCGGGACAAGGACCGGGGAG.

The DNA read from the CDR3 is TGCAGTGCTCCGGGACAGGGGGCCACCGGGGAG. Protein: CSAPGQGATGE. The CDR3 as a whole reads CSAPGQGATGELFF. The V gene is TRBV20-1, the J gene TRBJ2-2; 12 bases align to TRBD1. The read comes to an end 3 residues before the CDR3 does, leaving the germline J gene to fill in the end. The CDR3 length is 14 residues. The junction had 2 bases not matched to a gene; V was cut back by 5 bases and J by 4 bases. Germline V CDR1 and CDR2: DFQATT, SNEGSKA (reference sequence).

To note about this clone: The DNA ends 3 residues before the CDR3 does, and the rest of the CDR3 is filled in from the germline J gene. The chain is built from TRBV18 and TRBJ2-4; 8 bases map to TRBD2. Germline V gene sequence: CDR1 KGHSH, CDR2 LQKENI. There are 15 residues in the CDR3. The CDR3 loop is CASSPPGGIFYGQYF. The part of the CDR3 DNA that was read is TGTGCCAGCTCTCCGCCGGGGGGGATTTTCTATGGT.

Points on this clone: Sequencing ends 3 residues short of the CDR3 end; the germline J gene provides the rest. V is TRBV6-1 and J is TRBJ2-5; TRBD1 might be the D (5 bases). Germline CDR1 MNHNS, CDR2 SASEGT. Trimming cost V 3 bases and J 4 bases, with 15 bases left between them. This CDR3 has 15 residues. Here the CDR3 reads CASSDTHRITETQYF. The CDR3 DNA, read in part, is TGTGCCAGCAGTGACACCCACAGGATCACAGAGACC.

As for this clone: The CDR3 end is not reached by the read, which stops 3 residues before it; the germline J gene fills it in. The rearrangement joins TRBV20-1 to TRBJ1-5, with TRBD1 as a possible D gene (5 bases). This CDR3 comprises 14 residues. Per germline, CDR1 DFQATT and CDR2 SNEGSKA (reference sequence). Trimming left V 3 bases short and J 5 bases short, with 14 bases between. CDR3 sequence reads: CSASLGSGDQPQHF. Partial CDR3 DNA: TGCAGTGCTAGTTTAGGATCGGGGGATCAGCCC.

With respect to this clone: The observed sequence ends 3 residues before the CDR3 terminus, with the missing tail filled in from the germline J gene. The chain uses TRBV6-1 and TRBJ1-5, with D perhaps matching TRBD1 (5 bases). The germline gives CDR1 MNHNS, CDR2 SASEGT. The CDR3 is 15 residues long. Trimming took off 2 bases at V and 6 bases at J, with 14 bases between the two ends. CDR3 DNA (partial): TGTGCCAGCAGTGAAATATTAAGGGGAGGTCAGCCC. It is translated as CASSEILRGGQP. The whole CDR3 is CASSEILRGGQPQHF.

With regard to this clone: Coverage ceases 3 residues before the CDR3 finishes, and the germline J gene fills in the end. V is TRBV7-2 and J is TRBJ2-5, with 10 bases aligning to TRBD2. In germline, CDR1 is SGHTA, CDR2 FQGNSA. Losses at the gene ends were 0 bases for V and 1 base for J; bases not matched to a gene: 2. The CDR3 totals 16 residues. This chain's CDR3 is CASSLALAGAQETQYF. The CDR3 bases that were read are TGTGCCAGCAGCTTAGCCCTAGCGGGGGCCCAAGAGACC.

On this clone itself: A junction end diverges from the germline sequence, so it may reflect a read error. The sequenced fragment ends 3 residues before the CDR3 boundary, so the rest is inferred from the germline J gene. Other DNA sequences of this sample code for an identical CDR3. The genes are TRBV7-9 and TRBJ1-3, with 9 nucleotides matching TRBD1. The germline CDR1 and CDR2 sequences are SEHNR and FQNEAQ (reference sequence). The CDR3 has 15 residues. CDR3 bases read: TGTGCCAGCAGCCCCACAGGGGGCGTCGGAAACACA. It is translated as CASSPTGGVGNT. The whole CDR3 protein is CASSPTGGVGNTIYF.

As for this clone: Read sequence stops 3 residues before the CDR3 end, and the germline J gene provides the missing end. V usage is TRBV18 and J usage is TRBJ2-3; D is perhaps TRBD2 (6 bases). Trimming cost V 6 bases and J 5 bases, with 12 bases left between them. From germline, CDR1 is KGHSH and CDR2 LQKENI. This CDR3 contains 13 residues. The CDR3 DNA, read in part, is TGTGCCAGCTCTGGGCTGGGGGGAGATACG. Protein product: CASSGLGGDT. In full, the CDR3 is CASSGLGGDTQYF. Together with reference TRBV18 and TRBJ2-3, the CDR3 gives the full variable domain: NAGVMQNPRHLVRRRGQEARLRCSPMKGHSHVYWYRQLPEEGLKFMVYLQKENIIDESGMPKERFSAEFPKEGPSILRIQQVVRGDSAAYFCASSGLGGDTQYFGPGTRLTVL.

With regard to this clone: The read stops 3 residues short of the end of the CDR3; the missing end is completed from the germline J gene. V gene TRBV2 combines with J gene TRBJ2-2, with 8 bases lining up with TRBD1. The CDR3 is 13 residues long. Germline values: CDR1 SNHLY, CDR2 FYNNEI. CDR3 DNA (partial): TGTGCCAGCACTAGGGACAGGAATGAAAAG. Translated: CASTRDRNEK. The full CDR3 is CASTRDRNEKLFF.

Points on this clone: Read sequence stops 3 residues before the CDR3 end, and the germline J gene provides the missing end. This rearrangement joins TRBV14 to TRBJ2-5; D is perhaps TRBD2 (5 bases). V was cut by 2 bases and J by 5 bases, with 12 bases left in between. This CDR3 is built from 14 residues. The germline V gene has CDR1 SGHDN and CDR2 FVKESK. This chain's CDR3 is CASSQRTALETQYF. The sequenced CDR3 bases are TGTGCCAGCAGCCAAAGGACTGCCTTGGAGACC. The whole variable domain, remainder taken from reference TRBV14 and TRBJ2-5, is EAGVTQFPSHSVIEKGQTVTLRCDPISGHDNLYWYRRVMGKEIKFLLHFVKESKQDESGMPNNRFLAERTGGTYSTLKVQPAELEDSGVYFCASSQRTALETQYFGPGTRLLVL.

In the case of this clone: From the germline J gene comes the end of the CDR3, since the read stops 3 residues before it. The chain links TRBV5-1 to TRBJ2-3, with 14 bases aligning to TRBD2. The CDR3 is 17 amino acids. Germline V gene sequence: CDR1 SGHRS, CDR2 YFSETQ. This CDR3 reads CASSFGLAGGVGETQYF. CDR3 DNA, as far as it was read: TGCGCCAGCAGCTTCGGACTAGCGGGGGGCGTCGGGGAGACG.

Comment on this clone: The read ends 3 residues shy of where the CDR3 ends; the end is completed using the germline J gene. J is TRBJ1-5 and V is TRBV2; D is possibly TRBD1 (6 bases). In germline, CDR1 is SNHLY, CDR2 FYNNEI. The CDR3 runs to 14 residues. The V end lost 5 bases, the J end lost 1 base, and 9 bases lay between the germline ends. CDR3 amino acids: CASSRQASNQPQHF. CDR3 DNA (partial): TGTGCCAGCAGTAGACAGGCCAGCAATCAGCCC.

Points on this clone: The CDR3 goes on 3 residues after the read ends, and that part is filled in from the germline J gene. The gene calls are TRBV12-3 or TRBV12-4 and TRBJ1-1; possible D gene TRBD1, 6 bases. The CDR3 is made up of 12 amino acids. CDR3 residues: CASTDNRDAAFF. Partial CDR3 DNA: TGTGCCAGCACCGATAACAGGGACGCA.

A note on this clone: The read terminates 3 residues before the CDR3 end, so the remaining end is supplied by the germline J gene. The V call is TRBV20-1, the J call TRBJ1-5, with TRBD1 identical over 7 bases. The CDR3 has 16 amino acids. From germline, CDR1 is DFQATT and CDR2 SNEGSKA (reference sequence). The trim removed 3 bases at V and 0 bases at J, leaving 8 bases unmatched. CDR3 DNA, as far as it was read: TGCAGTGCTAGGAGGACAGGAGATTATAGCAATCAGCCC. It yields the protein CSARRTGDYSNQP. In full, the CDR3 is CSARRTGDYSNQPQHF.

Worth noting for this clone: Compared with germline, one end of the junction differs, possibly owing to a read error. The read terminates 3 residues before the CDR3 end, so the remaining end is supplied by the germline J gene. Other DNA sequences in the same sample also yield this CDR3. The chain has TRBV7-3 and TRBJ1-3; no clear D gene. This CDR3 region has 14 residues. CDR1 is SGHTA and CDR2 is FQGTGA in the germline V gene. The part of the CDR3 DNA that was read is TGTGCCAGCAGCTTACGTAGCTCTGGAAACACA. It translates to CASSLRSSGNT. The complete CDR3 protein is CASSLRSSGNTIYF.

Turning to this clone: The read terminates 3 residues before the CDR3 end, so the remaining end is supplied by the germline J gene. The gene calls are TRBV5-1 and TRBJ1-2; no clear D gene. CDR1 and CDR2 from the germline V gene are SGHRS and YFSETQ. This CDR3 spans 14 amino acids. V lost 0 bases and J lost 0, with 6 bases in between. This CDR3 reads CASSLDSANYGYTF. The part of the CDR3 DNA that was read is TGCGCCAGCAGCTTGGACAGTGCTAACTATGGC.

A note on this clone: The sequence runs out 3 residues before the end of the CDR3; the remainder is reconstructed from the germline J gene. The V gene is TRBV5-1, the J gene TRBJ1-3; tentative D call: TRBD1 (5 bases). The length of the CDR3 is 15 residues. CDR1 SGHRS and CDR2 YFSETQ come from the germline V gene. The ends were cut back, 3 bases at V and 3 bases at J, with 13 bases in the middle. The DNA read from the CDR3 is TGCGCCAGCAGCTCGATGACGGGGGGTGGAAACACC. Translation: CASSSMTGGGNT. The whole CDR3 is CASSSMTGGGNTIYF.

As for this clone: The read stops 3 residues short of the end of the CDR3; the missing end is completed from the germline J gene. This chain links TRBV18 with TRBJ1-1; 10 positions agree with TRBD1. CDR3 length: 14 residues. Per the germline V gene, CDR1 is KGHSH and CDR2 is LQKENI. J was trimmed by 4 bases and V by 3 bases; bases with no gene match: 2. CDR3 region: CASSPRTGGTEAFF. The covered CDR3 bases are TGTGCCAGCTCACCCCGGACAGGGGGCACTGAA.

By frequency, this clone is medium-sized. Sequencing ends 3 residues short of the CDR3 end; the germline J gene provides the rest. The V call is TRBV19, the J call TRBJ2-1; 9 bases agree with TRBD1. V lost 5 bases and J lost 9; bases outside the gene matches: 11. CDR3 length: 15 residues. CDR1 is LNHDA, CDR2 SQIVND, per germline (reference sequence). CDR3 protein: CASSDRGITFGEQFF. The covered CDR3 bases are TGTGCCAGTAGTGACAGGGGGATTACCTTCGGTGAG. Supplemented by reference TRBV19 and TRBJ2-1, the full variable domain reads DGGITQSPKYLFRKEGQNVTLSCEQNLNHDAMYWYRQDPGQGLRLIYYSQIVNDFQKGDIAEGYSVSREKKESFPLTVTSAQKNPTAFYLCASSDRGITFGEQFFGPGTRLTVL.

Points on this clone: Read sequence stops 3 residues before the CDR3 end, and the germline J gene provides the missing end. The chain links TRBV7-3 to TRBJ2-2; D is unresolved. CDR1 and CDR2 from the germline V gene are SGHTA and FQGTGA. V lost 5 bases, J lost 7 bases, and 11 bases lay in between. This CDR3 is built from 13 residues. CDR3 loop: CASSVRKNGELFF. CDR3 bases read: TGTGCCAGCAGCGTCAGGAAGAACGGGGAG.

Details on this clone: The read is 3 residues too short to cover the CDR3 end, so that end is filled in from the germline J gene. This chain links TRBV5-6 with TRBJ1-2, with D hard to call. Germline CDR1 reads SGHDT; CDR2 reads YYEEEE. V was trimmed by 0 bases and J by 4 bases, leaving 7 bases between them. The CDR3 totals 13 residues. CDR3 bases read: TGTGCCAGCAGCTTGGGTTCCAGCTATGGC. Its protein product is CASSLGSSYG. Given in full, the CDR3 is CASSLGSSYGYTF.

Regarding this clone: The CDR3 end falls 3 residues outside the read, so it is completed with the germline J gene. The gene calls are TRBV11-3 and TRBJ1-1; D not resolved. The germline V gene encodes CDR1 SGHNT and CDR2 YENEEA. Trimming stripped 2 bases from V and 2 bases from J, with 9 bases between. CDR3 size: 14 residues. The CDR3 bases that were read are TGTGCCAGCAGCTTATCCGGGGTTAACACTGAA. Amino acids: CASSLSGVNTE. The whole CDR3 is CASSLSGVNTEAFF.

Comment on this clone: The read finishes 3 residues shy of the CDR3 end, and the germline J gene is used to complete it. The chain links TRBV29-1 to TRBJ1-2; TRBD1 matches 9 bases. CDR1 is SQVTM and CDR2 is ANQGSEA in the germline V gene. The CDR3 totals 14 residues. V gave up 3 bases and J gave up 4 bases; unmatched junction bases: 6. The CDR3 spells CSVDPVDRGYGYTF. The sequenced part of the CDR3 DNA is TGCAGCGTTGACCCCGTGGACAGGGGCTATGGC.

Of note for this clone: The read halts 3 residues ahead of the CDR3 end, with the missing end drawn from the germline J gene. This chain links TRBV27 with TRBJ2-7; 7 bases map to TRBD1. The trim removed 5 bases at V and 0 bases at J, leaving 4 bases unmatched. The CDR3 has 14 residues. In germline, CDR1 is MNHEY, CDR2 SMNVEV (reference sequence). CDR3 DNA, as far as it was read: TGTGCCAGCAGTGAGACAGGGAGCTCCTACGAG. Protein sequence: CASSETGSSYE. The full CDR3 sequence reads CASSETGSSYEQYF.

Concerning this clone: The CDR3 end lies 3 residues beyond the end of the read and is filled in from the germline J gene. The V call is TRBV12-3 or TRBV12-4, the J call TRBJ1-2; D is ambiguous. Between the trimmed V and J ends, which lost 2 bases and 7 bases, there was a span of 5 bases. The CDR3 is made up of 11 amino acids. CDR3 sequence reads: CASSLKAGYTF. CDR3 DNA (partial): TGTGCCAGCAGTTTAAAGGCTGGC.